Following are 21 T cell receptor beta chains from one sample sequenced in a study of CD8 T cells in Susac syndrome (dated by TCRdb to between 2017 and 2020). The library was prepared using the immunoSEQ multiplex PCR assay. RNA was extracted with the RNeasy kit and 0.5 to 1 ug was reverse transcribed using random hexamers. TCRdb reprocessed the public reads (quality trimming at Q25 with fastp, clone calling with MiXCR) and kept in-frame beta chains. Each CDR3 protein gets just one entry, which takes the most common genes and DNA from the rows behind it. In all, the sample holds about 240,000 distinct CDR3 sequences, and 95% to 97% of those were seen once. Together, the top ten hold about 0.095% of the sample. The sample taken for sequencing was CD4+ T cells from PBMCs. The receptors originated from a human donor with Susac syndrome.

V and J are TRBV28 and TRBJ1-5; D remains ambiguous. Germline loops: CDR1 MDHEN, CDR2 SYDVKM. V dropped 5 bases and J dropped 8 bases, with 10 bases sitting between them. The CDR3 length is 12 residues. CDR3 amino acids: CASSGRIKPQHF. DNA for the CDR3: TGTGCCAGCAGTGGCCGTATAAAGCCCCAGCATTTT.

V gene TRBV4-1 combines with J gene TRBJ1-5; D may be TRBD1 (5 bases). This CDR3 has 14 amino acids. The V gene lost 3 bases and the J gene lost 5 bases, with 11 bases spanning the gap. The germline V gene has CDR1 MGHRA and CDR2 YSYEKL. The CDR3 DNA reads as TGCGCCAGCAGCCACCCAGGGTTGGATCAGCCCCAGCATTTT. The encoded protein is CASSHPGLDQPQHF.

J is TRBJ1-2 and V is TRBV9, with D perhaps matching TRBD1 (5 bases). Germline assignment: CDR1 SGDLS and CDR2 YYNGEE. This CDR3 comprises 14 residues. V gave up 4 bases and J gave up 5 bases, with 15 bases separating them. The CDR3 nucleotides are TGTGCCAGCAGCTCCCTCGAGGAGGGGTATGGCTACACCTTC. This translates into CASSSLEEGYGYTF. The full variable domain, rest sourced from reference TRBV9 and TRBJ1-2, is DSGVTQTPKHLITATGQRVTLRCSPRSGDLSVYWYQQSLDQGLQFLIQYYNGEERAKGNILERFSAQQFPDLHSELNLSSLELGDSALYFCASSSLEEGYGYTFGSGTRLTVV.

CDR3 in amino acids: CSARDFQRYYEQYF. DNA for the CDR3: TGCAGTGCTAGAGATTTCCAGCGTTACTACGAGCAGTACTTC. The chain is built from TRBV20-1 and TRBJ2-7; D is unresolved. Between the trimmed V and J ends, which lost 0 bases and 3 bases, there was a span of 12 bases. Germline V gives CDR1 DFQATT, CDR2 SNEGSKA (reference sequence). This CDR3 is 14 amino acids long.

The genes are TRBV18 and TRBJ2-2, with a tentative D call TRBD1 (6 bases). Trimming shortened V by 10 bases and J by 10 bases, and 22 bases separated the two germline ends. This CDR3 is built from 14 residues. CDR1 is KGHSH, CDR2 LQKENI, per germline. CDR3 sequence (DNA): TGTGCCACCCAAAAAAGCGAGGGGACACCGGAGCTGTTTTTT. Protein product: CATQKSEGTPELFF. The full variable domain, rest sourced from reference TRBV18 and TRBJ2-2, is NAGVMQNPRHLVRRRGQEARLRCSPMKGHSHVYWYRQLPEEGLKFMVYLQKENIIDESGMPKERFSAEFPKEGPSILRIQQVVRGDSAAYFCATQKSEGTPELFFGEGSRLTVL.

This chain uses TRBV28 with TRBJ1-1; D remains ambiguous. CDR3 length: 14 residues. The V gene's germline CDR1 is MDHEN and CDR2 SYDVKM. V lost 4 bases to trimming and J lost 13 bases, with 22 bases between them. The CDR3 DNA follows: TGTGCCAGCAGTTCGACCCCCTCTGAACCCGGGGATTTCTTT. It specifies CASSSTPSEPGDFF.

This rearrangement joins TRBV30 to TRBJ2-1, with D possibly TRBD1 on 5 matching bases. CDR1 is GTSNPN, CDR2 SVGIG, per germline (reference sequence). The CDR3 contains 13 residues. The V end lost 6 bases, the J end lost 7 bases, and 16 bases lay between the germline ends. The CDR3 DNA follows: TGTGCCTGCAAGCTAGGGGTGGGGAATGAGCAGTTCTTC. Amino acid sequence: CACKLGVGNEQFF. Full variable domain (missing parts from reference TRBV30 and TRBJ2-1): SQTIHQWPATLVQPVGSPLSLECTVEGTSNPNLYWYRQAAGRGLQLLFYSVGIGQISSEVPQNLSASRPQDRQFILSSKKLLLSDSGFYLCACKLGVGNEQFFGPGTRLTVL.

V gene TRBV7-2 combines with J gene TRBJ2-7; maybe TRBD1 (5 bases). This CDR3 is built from 12 residues. The V and J ends lost 1 base and 6 bases respectively, with 7 bases between them. Germline values: CDR1 SGHTA, CDR2 FQGNSA. CDR3 bases: TGTGCCAGCAGCTTAGTTAGGGGCGAGCAGTACTTC. It translates to CASSLVRGEQYF.

The chain links TRBV6-5 to TRBJ2-1; TRBD1 agrees at 8 bases. Germline values: CDR1 MNHEY, CDR2 SVGAGI. The V gene end was trimmed by 6 bases and the J gene end by 12 bases; junction bases not matched to a gene: 16. The CDR3 loop spans 15 amino acids. The chain's CDR3 is CASSYPVGQGALQFF. DNA of the CDR3: TGTGCCAGCAGCTACCCCGTAGGGCAGGGGGCCCTGCAGTTCTTC.

This chain links TRBV29-1 with TRBJ2-3; 11 nucleotides match TRBD1. V lost 6 bases, J lost 3 bases, and 2 bases stayed unmatched. The CDR3 extends over 13 amino acids. The germline CDR1 and CDR2 sequences are SQVTM and ANQGSEA. The CDR3 DNA reads as TGCAGCGTGGGGACAGGGGGAACAGATACGCAGTATTTT. Translated, it gives CSVGTGGTDTQYF.

The chain is built from TRBV6-2 or TRBV6-3 and TRBJ1-4; D might be TRBD1 (6 bases). Trimming removed 4 bases from V and 8 bases from J, with 14 bases in between. Germline V gene sequence: CDR1 MNHEY, CDR2 SVGEGT. This CDR3 is built from 14 residues. The CDR3: CASSSGTRREKLFF. In nucleotides, the CDR3 is TGTGCCAGCAGTTCCGGGACACGACGCGAAAAACTGTTTTTT.

V and J are TRBV27 and TRBJ2-7, with D maybe TRBD1 (6 bases). CDR1 is MNHEY and CDR2 is SMNVEV in the germline V gene (reference sequence). The V gene lost 5 bases and the J gene lost 1 base, with 9 bases spanning the gap. This CDR3 region has 13 residues. CDR3 sequence: CASSRQESYEQYF. In DNA, the CDR3 is TGTGCCAGCAGTCGACAGGAATCCTACGAGCAGTACTTC.

CDR3 region: CASSRRDGNQPQHF. In nucleotides, the CDR3 is TGTGCCAGCAGTCGAAGGGACGGCAATCAGCCCCAGCATTTT. The rearrangement joins TRBV12-3 or TRBV12-4 to TRBJ1-5; D possibly corresponds to TRBD1 (5 bases). Trimming shortened V by 5 bases and J by 2 bases, and 10 bases separated the two germline ends. The CDR3 spans 14 residues.

The V gene is TRBV9, the J gene TRBJ1-5; 9 bases agree with TRBD1. CDR3 length equals 14 residues. Germline-derived CDR1 and CDR2 are SGDLS and YYNGEE. V lost 4 bases and J lost 7; bases outside the gene matches: 6. CDR3 in amino acids: CASSTGGFRQPQHF. The CDR3, as DNA: TGTGCCAGCAGCACAGGGGGCTTCAGGCAGCCCCAGCATTTT.

The chain is built from TRBV20-1 and TRBJ1-3; TRBD1 aligns across 7 bases. Germline V gene sequence: CDR1 DFQATT, CDR2 SNEGSKA (reference sequence). Unmatched junction bases numbered 4, after V lost 5 bases and J lost 0 bases. The CDR3 covers 14 residues. CDR3 nucleotide sequence: TGCAGTGCTCGACAGGGCCGCTCTGGAAACACCATATATTTT. Residues: CSARQGRSGNTIYF.

The rearrangement uses TRBV15 and TRBJ2-7, with TRBD1 identical over 7 bases. The CDR3 has 13 residues. CDR1 and CDR2 from the germline V gene are LNHNV and YYDKDF (reference sequence). Trimming cost V 6 bases and J 3 bases; bases outside gene matches: 5. This CDR3 reads CATSLNRGYEQYF. CDR3 bases: TGTGCCACCAGTCTTAACAGGGGCTACGAGCAGTACTTC.

This clonotype was seen a handful of times. This chain uses TRBV30 with TRBJ2-7; D unclear. The germline CDR1 and CDR2 sequences are GTSNPN and SVGIG (reference sequence). The CDR3 spans 12 residues. Trimming left V 1 base short and J 1 base short, with 5 bases between. CDR3 DNA sequence: TGTGCCTGGAGTGATAGATCCTACGAGCAGTACTTC. Amino acids: CAWSDRSYEQYF.

The gene calls are TRBV5-8 and TRBJ2-5; TRBD1 might be the D (6 bases). V lost 3 bases and J 0 bases, leaving 9 bases between the germline ends. CDR1 and CDR2 (germline): SGHTS, YDEGEE. This CDR3 spans 14 amino acids. This CDR3 is CASSSQGNQETQYF. CDR3 coding DNA: TGTGCCAGCAGCTCACAGGGAAACCAAGAGACCCAGTACTTC.

The chain joins TRBV18 to TRBJ1-2; D gene uncertain. Trimming removed 2 bases at V and 7 bases at J, with 11 bases between. The CDR3 has 13 residues. CDR1 and CDR2 from the germline V gene are KGHSH and LQKENI. CDR3 sequence: CASSPTSGFGYTF. The CDR3, as DNA: TGTGCCAGCTCACCAACCTCGGGGTTTGGCTACACCTTC.

V gene TRBV20-1 combines with J gene TRBJ1-5; D is possibly TRBD1 (5 bases). The CDR3 sequence is 11 residues long. CDR1 DFQATT and CDR2 SNEGSKA come from the germline V gene (reference sequence). The DNA of the CDR3 is TGCAGCACCGGGGCCGGCCAGCCCCAGCATTTT. Protein sequence: CSTGAGQPQHF.

The rearrangement joins TRBV12-3 or TRBV12-4 to TRBJ2-1, with 7 bases matching TRBD2. The trim removed 7 bases at V and 3 bases at J, leaving 9 bases unmatched. This CDR3 is built from 15 residues. The CDR3 sequence is CASTLRAGVYNEQFF. CDR3 in DNA: TGTGCCAGCACTCTGAGGGCGGGAGTCTACAATGAGCAGTTCTTC.